Shown below are 12 T cell receptor beta chains from a single sample sequenced in a study of blood T cells in healthy people across ages (dated by TCRdb to the mid-2010s). Libraries were constructed by 5' RACE. Instrument used: Illumina HiSeq 2500. The second PCR ran for about 6 to 11 cycles and used a J-beta primer mix along with a sample-barcoded 5' primer. Through fastp at Q25 and MiXCR, TCRdb rebuilt clones from the public reads, retaining in-frame beta chains. Records with the same CDR3 protein are collapsed into one entry carrying the most frequent genes and DNA. This sample gives about 970,000 distinct CDR3 sequences in total; roughly half of them show up just once. The ten largest clones add up to about a fifth of the sample. Sample: blood. All receptors come from a woman aged 55-75 years in good health.

Only a few counts were recorded for this clonotype. The CDR3 reads CASTRVAGAYEQYF. CDR3 nucleotides: TGTGCCAGCACCCGGGTGGCGGGAGCCTACGAGCAGTACTTC. This chain uses TRBV6-5 with TRBJ2-7, with 7 bases lining up with TRBD2. The germline V gene encodes CDR1 MNHEY and CDR2 SVGAGI. CDR3 size: 14 residues. The V and J ends lost 7 bases and 2 bases, in that order; junction bases with no gene match: 8.

This clonotype occurred a few times. The chain uses TRBV7-2 and TRBJ1-4, with TRBD1 identical over 10 bases. The junction had 6 bases not matched to a gene; V was cut back by 7 bases and J by 10 bases. CDR1 and CDR2 from the germline V gene are SGHTA and FQGNSA. The CDR3 runs to 13 residues. The CDR3 loop reads CASTGDRGGKLFF. CDR3 coding DNA: TGTGCCAGCACGGGGGACAGGGGCGGAAAACTGTTTTTT.

The chain recombines TRBV5-1 with TRBJ2-7; TRBD2 might be the D (5 bases). Looked up from germline, CDR1 is SGHRS and CDR2 is YFSETQ. This CDR3 region has 14 residues. V lost 4 bases to trimming and J lost 4 bases, with 15 bases between them. CDR3 residues: CASSPEDSVYEQYF. CDR3 sequence (DNA): TGCGCCAGCAGCCCCGAGGATAGCGTTTACGAGCAGTACTTC. Full variable domain (missing parts from reference TRBV5-1 and TRBJ2-7): KAGVTQTPRYLIKTRGQQVTLSCSPISGHRSVSWYQQTPGQGLQFLFEYFSETQRNKGNFPGRFSGRQFSNSRSEMNVSTLELGDSALYLCASSPEDSVYEQYFGPGTRLTVT.

In this sample, this clonotype turned up a few times. This chain joins TRBV7-6 and TRBJ2-5; a weak D match, TRBD2 (6 bases). CDR3 size: 15 residues. CDR1 and CDR2 from the germline V gene are SGHVS and FNYEAQ. Trimming shortened V by 5 bases and J by 3 bases, and 16 bases separated the two germline ends. As DNA, the CDR3 is TGTGCCAGCAGCATAAGCCTCGGGGGAGAAGAGACCCAGTACTTC. Amino acid sequence: CASSISLGGEETQYF.

The chain carries TRBV7-2 and TRBJ2-3; D uncertain. The CDR3 is 15 amino acids. Germline V lookup: CDR1 SGHTA, CDR2 FQGNSA. V shed 1 base and J shed 0 bases, with 8 bases lying between them. Written as DNA, the CDR3 is TGTGCCAGCAGCTTAGTAGTAGGGAGCACAGATACGCAGTATTTT. Protein: CASSLVVGSTDTQYF.

This clonotype has only a few counts. The CDR3: CASSQDSTSGSDEQYF. The CDR3 DNA is TGCGCCAGCAGCCAAGACTCGACTAGCGGGAGCGATGAGCAGTACTTC. The V call is TRBV4-1, the J call TRBJ2-5; TRBD2 agrees at 12 bases. V dropped 0 bases and J dropped 11; count of bases not matched to a gene: 10. Per the germline V gene, CDR1 is MGHRA and CDR2 is YSYEKL. CDR3 length: 16 residues.

The gene calls are TRBV14 and TRBJ2-1; D not certain. Germline-derived CDR1 and CDR2 are SGHDN and FVKESK. The CDR3 loop spans 12 amino acids. Trimming removed 0 bases from V and 9 bases from J, with 6 bases in between. The CDR3 nucleotides read TGTGCCAGCAGCCAAGATATAGGTGAGCAGTTCTTC. Translation: CASSQDIGEQFF.

CDR3 region: CASSLVTGRPYEQYF. The CDR3, as DNA: TGTGCCAGCAGTTTAGTGACAGGCCGACCCTACGAGCAGTACTTC. The J gene is TRBJ2-7, the V gene TRBV12-3 or TRBV12-4, with a weak D call TRBD1 (6 bases). Trimming removed 1 base from V and 2 bases from J, with 12 bases in between. The CDR3 has 15 amino acids.

The V and J genes are TRBV28 and TRBJ2-7; 8 nucleotides match TRBD1. The CDR3 covers 14 residues. V lost 2 bases to trimming and J lost 6 bases; unmatched junction nucleotides: 6. Germline V gene data show CDR1 as MDHEN and CDR2 as SYDVKM. The CDR3 nucleotides read TGTGCCAGCAGTTTACTTACTACAGGGGGCGAGCAGTACTTC. Encoded protein: CASSLLTTGGEQYF. Full variable domain (outside the CDR3, taken from reference TRBV28 and TRBJ2-7): DVKVTQSSRYLVKRTGEKVFLECVQDMDHENMFWYRQDPGLGLRLIYFSYDVKMKEKGDIPEGYSVSREKKERFSLILESASTNQTSMYLCASSLLTTGGEQYFGPGTRLTVT.

CDR3 in amino acids: CASSLAGTNYGYTF. The DNA for the CDR3 is TGTGCCAGCAGCTTAGCGGGCACGAACTATGGCTACACCTTC. This rearrangement joins TRBV7-9 to TRBJ1-2; no clear D. The CDR3 is made up of 14 amino acids. Germline V lookup: CDR1 SEHNR, CDR2 FQNEAQ (reference sequence). V lost 0 bases and J 2 bases, leaving 7 bases between the germline ends.

V and J are TRBV20-1 and TRBJ2-7; D might be TRBD1 or TRBD2, each matching 6 bases. The CDR3 loop spans 14 amino acids. The germline V and J ends were trimmed by 6 bases and 6 bases, with 21 bases remaining between them. Germline V gene sequence: CDR1 DFQATT, CDR2 SNEGSKA (reference sequence). CDR3: CSAVGGAVMCEQYF. The CDR3 nucleotides read TGCAGTGCGGTGGGGGGCGCGGTTATGTGCGAGCAGTACTTC.

This chain uses TRBV18 with TRBJ1-6; weak D call: TRBD1 (5 bases). In germline, CDR1 is KGHSH, CDR2 LQKENI. The ends were cut back, 8 bases at V and 5 bases at J, with 13 bases in the middle. The CDR3 is 14 residues long. The DNA of the CDR3 is TGTGCCAGCCATGATGGGGGACATAATTCACCCCTCCACTTT. It codes for CASHDGGHNSPLHF.